This T cell receptor beta chain was captured in a study of blood T cell repertoires in COVID-19. Study-level background: The cDNA or gDNA used as material had been derived from T cells, B-cell-depleted T cells, or PBMCs.

Original handling: Amplification of reference gene primers was used by the study to estimate nucleated cell counts. Sequencing used immunoSEQ multiplex PCR; TCRdb keeps in-frame clones, though not all of them. For V, J and clone size, that table is used; D and trimming come from the DNA. Found here are roughly 190,000 clones, roughly four fifths of them singletons; the top ten hold about 5.7%. The clonotype was recovered from a middle-aged woman with acute or convalescent COVID-19. Sequencing was performed on peripheral blood.

The DNA for the CDR3 is TGTGCCAGCAGCGTAGTAGGGGAGGGTTCGCAGTATTTT. This codes for CASSVVGEGSQYF. The chain links TRBV9 to TRBJ2-3; 7 bases are shared with TRBD2. The CDR3 covers 13 residues. CDR1 is SGDLS and CDR2 is YYNGEE in the germline V gene. J lost 10 bases, V lost 0 bases, and 5 bases had no gene match.